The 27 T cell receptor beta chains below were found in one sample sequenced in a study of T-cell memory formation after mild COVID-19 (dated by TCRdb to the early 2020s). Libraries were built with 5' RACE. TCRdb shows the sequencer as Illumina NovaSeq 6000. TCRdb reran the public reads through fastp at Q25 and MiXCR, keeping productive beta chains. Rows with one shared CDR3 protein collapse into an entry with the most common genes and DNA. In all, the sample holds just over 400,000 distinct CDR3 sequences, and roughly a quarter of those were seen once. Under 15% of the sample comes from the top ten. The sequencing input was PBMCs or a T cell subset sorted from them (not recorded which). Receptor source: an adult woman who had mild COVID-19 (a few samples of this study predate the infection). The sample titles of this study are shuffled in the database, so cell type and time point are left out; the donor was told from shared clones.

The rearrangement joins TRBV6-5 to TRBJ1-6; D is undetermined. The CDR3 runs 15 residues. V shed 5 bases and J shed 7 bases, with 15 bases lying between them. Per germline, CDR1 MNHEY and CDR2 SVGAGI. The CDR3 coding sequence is TGTGCCAGCAGTGAAACCGGACGGATCAATTCACCCCTCCACTTT. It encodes CASSETGRINSPLHF.

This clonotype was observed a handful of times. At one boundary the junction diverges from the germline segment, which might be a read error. The CDR3 DNA sequence: TGTGCTAGCAGCTTGGGCGGGAGGGCCAAAGAGACCCAGTACTTC. Encoded protein: CASSLGGRAKETQYF. This chain uses TRBV7-7 with TRBJ2-5; 9 nucleotides align to TRBD2. The germline gives CDR1 SSHAT, CDR2 FNYEAQ (reference sequence). CDR3 length: 15 amino acids. Drawing the rest from reference TRBV7-7 and TRBJ2-5, the complete variable domain is GAGVSQSPRYKVTKRGQDVTLRCDPISSHATLYWYQQALGQGPEFLTYFNYEAQPDKSGLPSDRFSAERPEGSISTLTIQRTEQRDSAMYRCASSLGGRAKETQYFGPGTRLLVL.

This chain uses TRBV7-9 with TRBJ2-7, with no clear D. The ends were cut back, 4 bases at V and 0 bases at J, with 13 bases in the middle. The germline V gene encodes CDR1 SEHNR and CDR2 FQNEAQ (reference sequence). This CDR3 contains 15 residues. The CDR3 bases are TGTGCCAGCAGCTCTCATTGGACGGGCTCCTACGAGCAGTACTTC. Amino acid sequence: CASSSHWTGSYEQYF.

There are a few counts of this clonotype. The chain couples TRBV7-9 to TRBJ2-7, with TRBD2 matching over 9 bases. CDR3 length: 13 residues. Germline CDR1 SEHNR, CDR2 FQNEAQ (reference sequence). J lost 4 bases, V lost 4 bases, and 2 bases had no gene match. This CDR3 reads CASSWGLAYEQYF. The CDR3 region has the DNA TGTGCCAGCAGCTGGGGACTAGCATACGAGCAGTACTTC.

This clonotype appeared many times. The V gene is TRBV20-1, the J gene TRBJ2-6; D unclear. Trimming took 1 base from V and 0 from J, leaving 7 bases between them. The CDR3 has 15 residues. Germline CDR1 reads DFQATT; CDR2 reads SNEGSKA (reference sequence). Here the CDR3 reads CSARVLGSGANVLTF. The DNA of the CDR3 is TGCAGTGCTAGAGTATTAGGCTCTGGGGCCAACGTCCTGACTTTC.

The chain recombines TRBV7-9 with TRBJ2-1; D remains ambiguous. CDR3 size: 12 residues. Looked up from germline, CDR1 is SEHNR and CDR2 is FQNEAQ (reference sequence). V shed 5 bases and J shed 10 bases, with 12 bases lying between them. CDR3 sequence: CASSPLTGEQFF. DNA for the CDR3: TGTGCCAGCAGCCCCCTTACCGGGGAGCAGTTCTTC.

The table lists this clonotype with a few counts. CDR3 nucleotides: TGTGCCACCAGTGATTTCGGTCAGGGGGCGGGGCCCCAGCATTTT. Encoded protein: CATSDFGQGAGPQHF. The genes are TRBV24-1 and TRBJ1-5, with 8 positions matching TRBD1. From germline, CDR1 is KGHDR and CDR2 SFDVKD. The CDR3 is made up of 15 amino acids. V lost 1 base, J lost 9 bases, and 7 bases stayed unmatched.

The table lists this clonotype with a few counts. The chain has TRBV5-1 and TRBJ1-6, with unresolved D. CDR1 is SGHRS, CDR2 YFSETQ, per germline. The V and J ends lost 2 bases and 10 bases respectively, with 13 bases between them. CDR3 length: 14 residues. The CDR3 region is CASSFPEEESPLHF. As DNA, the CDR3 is TGCGCCAGCAGCTTCCCAGAGGAGGAGTCACCCCTCCACTTT. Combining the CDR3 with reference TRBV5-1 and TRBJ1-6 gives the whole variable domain KAGVTQTPRYLIKTRGQQVTLSCSPISGHRSVSWYQQTPGQGLQFLFEYFSETQRNKGNFPGRFSGRQFSNSRSEMNVSTLELGDSALYLCASSFPEEESPLHFGNGTRLTVT.

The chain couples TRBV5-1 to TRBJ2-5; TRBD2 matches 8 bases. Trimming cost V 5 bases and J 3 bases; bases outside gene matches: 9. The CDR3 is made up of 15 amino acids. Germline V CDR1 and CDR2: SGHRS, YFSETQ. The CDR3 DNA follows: TGCGCCAGCAGTCGCCAAGCGGGGGAAGAAGAGACCCAGTACTTC. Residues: CASSRQAGEEETQYF. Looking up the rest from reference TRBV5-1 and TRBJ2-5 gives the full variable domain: KAGVTQTPRYLIKTRGQQVTLSCSPISGHRSVSWYQQTPGQGLQFLFEYFSETQRNKGNFPGRFSGRQFSNSRSEMNVSTLELGDSALYLCASSRQAGEEETQYFGPGTRLLVL.

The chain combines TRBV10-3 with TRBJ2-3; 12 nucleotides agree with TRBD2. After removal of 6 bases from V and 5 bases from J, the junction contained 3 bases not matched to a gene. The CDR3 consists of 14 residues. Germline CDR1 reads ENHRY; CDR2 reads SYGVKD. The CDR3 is CAIRPGLAGDTQYF. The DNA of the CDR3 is TGTGCCATCAGGCCGGGACTAGCGGGAGATACGCAGTATTTT.

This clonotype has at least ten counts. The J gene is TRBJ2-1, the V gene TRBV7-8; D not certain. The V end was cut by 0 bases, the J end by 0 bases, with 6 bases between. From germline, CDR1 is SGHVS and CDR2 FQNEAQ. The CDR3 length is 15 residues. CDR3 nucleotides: TGTGCCAGCAGCTTAGCGGTGAGCTCCTACAATGAGCAGTTCTTC. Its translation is CASSLAVSSYNEQFF.

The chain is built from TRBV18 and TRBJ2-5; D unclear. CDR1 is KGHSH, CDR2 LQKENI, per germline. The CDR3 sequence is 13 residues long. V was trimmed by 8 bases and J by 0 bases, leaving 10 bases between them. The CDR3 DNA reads TGTGCCAGCACGGCAGTGAACCAAGAGACCCAGTACTTC. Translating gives CASTAVNQETQYF.

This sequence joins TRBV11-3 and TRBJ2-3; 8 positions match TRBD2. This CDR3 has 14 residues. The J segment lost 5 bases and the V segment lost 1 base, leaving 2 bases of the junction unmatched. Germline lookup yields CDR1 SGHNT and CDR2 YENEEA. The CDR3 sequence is CASSLAAGVDTQYF. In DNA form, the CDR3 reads TGTGCCAGCAGCTTAGCAGCGGGAGTAGATACGCAGTATTTT.

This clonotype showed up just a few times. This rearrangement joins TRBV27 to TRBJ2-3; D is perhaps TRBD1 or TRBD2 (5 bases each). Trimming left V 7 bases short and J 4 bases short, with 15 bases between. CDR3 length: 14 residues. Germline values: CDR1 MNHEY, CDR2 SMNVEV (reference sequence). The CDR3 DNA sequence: TGTGCCAGCACCCTCCGGGACGGATCAGATACGCAGTATTTT. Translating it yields CASTLRDGSDTQYF.

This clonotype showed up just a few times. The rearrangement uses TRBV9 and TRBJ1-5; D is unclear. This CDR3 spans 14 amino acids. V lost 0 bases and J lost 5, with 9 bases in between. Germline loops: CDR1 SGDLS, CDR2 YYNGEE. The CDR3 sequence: CASSVGTEDQPQHF. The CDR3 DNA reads TGTGCCAGCAGCGTAGGGACCGAGGATCAGCCCCAGCATTTT.

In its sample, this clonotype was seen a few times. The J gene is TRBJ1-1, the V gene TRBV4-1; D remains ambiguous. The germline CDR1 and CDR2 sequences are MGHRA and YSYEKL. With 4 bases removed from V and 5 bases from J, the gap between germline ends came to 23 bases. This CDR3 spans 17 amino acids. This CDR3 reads CASSRLTLGLSGTEAFF. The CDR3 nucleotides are TGCGCCAGCAGCCGACTAACCTTGGGTCTTTCTGGGACTGAAGCTTTCTTT.

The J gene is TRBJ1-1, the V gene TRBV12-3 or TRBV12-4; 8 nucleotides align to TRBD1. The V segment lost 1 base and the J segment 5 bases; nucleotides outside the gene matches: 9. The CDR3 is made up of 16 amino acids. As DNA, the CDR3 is TGTGCCAGCAGTTTAGGCAGGGGGCGCGGTAGGACTGAAGCTTTCTTT. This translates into CASSLGRGRGRTEAFF.

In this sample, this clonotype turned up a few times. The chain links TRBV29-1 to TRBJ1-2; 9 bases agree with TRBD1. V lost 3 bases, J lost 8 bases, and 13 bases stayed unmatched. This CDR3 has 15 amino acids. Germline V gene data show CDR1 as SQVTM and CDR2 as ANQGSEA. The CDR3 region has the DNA TGCAGCGTTGACCCTCCGGGACAGGGCCGGGGCGGCTACACCTTC. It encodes CSVDPPGQGRGGYTF.

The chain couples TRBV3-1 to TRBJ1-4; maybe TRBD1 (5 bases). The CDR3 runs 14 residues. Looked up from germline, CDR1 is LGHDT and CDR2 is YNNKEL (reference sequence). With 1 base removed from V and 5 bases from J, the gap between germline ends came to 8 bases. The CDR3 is CASSQAAGNEKLFF. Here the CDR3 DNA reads TGTGCCAGCAGCCAAGCGGCAGGGAATGAAAAACTGTTTTTT.

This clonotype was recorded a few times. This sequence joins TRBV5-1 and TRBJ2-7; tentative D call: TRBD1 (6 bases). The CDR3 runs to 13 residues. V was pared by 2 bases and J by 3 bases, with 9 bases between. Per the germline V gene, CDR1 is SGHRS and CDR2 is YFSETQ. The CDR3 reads CASSFGTIYEQYF. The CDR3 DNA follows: TGCGCCAGCAGCTTCGGGACAATCTACGAGCAGTACTTC.

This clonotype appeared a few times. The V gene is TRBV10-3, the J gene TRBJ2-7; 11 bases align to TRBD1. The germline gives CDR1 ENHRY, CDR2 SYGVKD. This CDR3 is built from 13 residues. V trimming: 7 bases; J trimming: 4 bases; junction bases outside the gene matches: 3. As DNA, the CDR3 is TGTGCCATCAAGGGACAGGGGGATTACGAGCAGTACTTC. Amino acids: CAIKGQGDYEQYF.

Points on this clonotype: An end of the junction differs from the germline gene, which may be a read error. CDR3 bases: TGCGCCAGCAGCCGCGGGGACAGGGCGGCCCCCACCTACTTC. This sequence encodes CASSRGDRAAPTYF. The chain has TRBV4-3 and TRBJ2-1; TRBD1 aligns across 9 bases. CDR1 LGHNA and CDR2 YSLEER come from the germline V gene. This CDR3 region has 14 residues.

Here the CDR3 reads CASRPLGGPLNYGYTF. Here the CDR3 DNA reads TGTGCCAGCAGACCCCTGGGGGGGCCACTAAACTATGGCTACACCTTC. This chain joins TRBV7-6 and TRBJ1-2; D possibly corresponds to TRBD1 (6 bases). The germline gives CDR1 SGHVS, CDR2 FNYEAQ. The V end lost 6 bases, the J end lost 2 bases, and 19 bases lay between the germline ends. CDR3 size: 16 residues.

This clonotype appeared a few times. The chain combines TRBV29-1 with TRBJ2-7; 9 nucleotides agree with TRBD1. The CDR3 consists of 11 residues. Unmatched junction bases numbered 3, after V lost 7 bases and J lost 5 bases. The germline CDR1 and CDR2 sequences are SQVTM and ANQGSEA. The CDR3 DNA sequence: TGCAGCGCTGGACAGGGGCACGAGCAGTACTTC. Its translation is CSAGQGHEQYF.

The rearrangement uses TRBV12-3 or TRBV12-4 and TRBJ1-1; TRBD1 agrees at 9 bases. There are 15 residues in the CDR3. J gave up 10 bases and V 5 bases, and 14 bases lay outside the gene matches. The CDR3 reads CASSRSGTGLSVAFF. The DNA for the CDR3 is TGTGCCAGCAGTCGTTCCGGGACAGGGCTTTCGGTAGCTTTCTTT.

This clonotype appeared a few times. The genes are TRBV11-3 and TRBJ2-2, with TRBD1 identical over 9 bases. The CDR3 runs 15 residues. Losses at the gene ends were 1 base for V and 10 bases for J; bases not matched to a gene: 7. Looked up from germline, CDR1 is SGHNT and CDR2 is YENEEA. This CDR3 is CASSLGDRVTSELFF. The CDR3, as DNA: TGTGCCAGCAGCTTAGGGGACAGGGTGACCTCGGAGCTGTTTTTT.

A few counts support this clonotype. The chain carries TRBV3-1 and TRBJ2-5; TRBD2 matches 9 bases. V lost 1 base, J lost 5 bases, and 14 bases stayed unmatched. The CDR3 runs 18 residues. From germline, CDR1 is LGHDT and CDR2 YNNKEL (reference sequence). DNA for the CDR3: TGTGCCAGCAGCCAAGGTGGGCCTAGCGGGGTCCTCGGTGAGACCCAGTACTTC. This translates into CASSQGGPSGVLGETQYF.